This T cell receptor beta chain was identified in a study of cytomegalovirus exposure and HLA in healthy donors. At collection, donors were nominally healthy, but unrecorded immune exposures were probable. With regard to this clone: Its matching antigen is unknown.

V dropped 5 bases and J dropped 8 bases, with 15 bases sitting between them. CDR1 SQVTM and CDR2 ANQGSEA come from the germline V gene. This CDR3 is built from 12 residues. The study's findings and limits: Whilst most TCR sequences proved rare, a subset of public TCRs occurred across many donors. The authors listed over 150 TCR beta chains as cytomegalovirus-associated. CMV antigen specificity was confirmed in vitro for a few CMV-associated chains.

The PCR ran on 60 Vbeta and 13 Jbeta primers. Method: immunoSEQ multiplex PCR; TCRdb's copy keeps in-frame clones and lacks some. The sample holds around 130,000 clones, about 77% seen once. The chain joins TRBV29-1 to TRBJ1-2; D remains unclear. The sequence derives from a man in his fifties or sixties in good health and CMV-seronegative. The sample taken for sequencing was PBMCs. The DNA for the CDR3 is TGCAGCGTTCTCTACCGGGAAGGCGGCTACACCTTC. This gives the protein CSVLYREGGYTF.